Sequencing of this T cell receptor (beta chain) was carried out in a study of glioma-infiltrating T cells after dendritic cell vaccination. Points from the study as a whole: Higher TCR clonality did not directly relate to longer survival. Only a small number of patients had complete blood and tumor samples.

To note about this clone: Antigen unknown.

Amplification used 60 V beta primers and 13 J beta primers. Libraries were prepared by immunoSEQ multiplex PCR; TCRdb keeps only in-frame clonotypes and omits some of them. The sample has about 73,000 clones, around 79% seen once; the top ten hold around 1.9%. J gave up 3 bases and V 3 bases, and 6 bases lay outside the gene matches. The CDR3 length is 15 residues. Germline V CDR1 and CDR2: ENHRY, SYGVKD. The source material was blood, sampled before dendritic cell vaccination. This chain links TRBV10-3 with TRBJ2-7; 9 bases are a match to TRBD1. This receptor was obtained from a human donor with glioblastoma. CDR3 DNA: TGTGCCATCAGTGACCCGGGACAGGGATTCTACGAGCAGTACTTC. It yields the protein CAISDPGQGFYEQYF.